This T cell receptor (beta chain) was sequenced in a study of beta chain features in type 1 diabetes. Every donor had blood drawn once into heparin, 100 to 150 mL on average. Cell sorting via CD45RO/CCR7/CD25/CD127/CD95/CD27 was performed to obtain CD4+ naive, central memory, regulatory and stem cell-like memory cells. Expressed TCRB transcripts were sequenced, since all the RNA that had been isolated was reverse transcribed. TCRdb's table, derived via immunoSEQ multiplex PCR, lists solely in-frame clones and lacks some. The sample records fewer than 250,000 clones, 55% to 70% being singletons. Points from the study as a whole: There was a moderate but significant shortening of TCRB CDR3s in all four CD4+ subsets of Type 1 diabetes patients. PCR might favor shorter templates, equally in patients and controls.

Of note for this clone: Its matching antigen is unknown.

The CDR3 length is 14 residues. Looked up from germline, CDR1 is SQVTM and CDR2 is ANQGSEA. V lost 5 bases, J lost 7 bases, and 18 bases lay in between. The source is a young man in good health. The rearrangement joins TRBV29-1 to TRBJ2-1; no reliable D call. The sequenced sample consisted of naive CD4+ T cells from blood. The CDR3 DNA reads TGCAGCGTTCTGGCACCAATAGGGCTTAATGAGCAGTTCTTC. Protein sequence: CSVLAPIGLNEQFF.